This TCR beta chain was captured by sequencing in a study of T cell responses to AZD1222 COVID-19 vaccine. Looking at the study overall: Second-dose groups at about 4 or about 12 weeks were pooled.

With 7 bases clipped from V and 5 bases from J, the junction kept 4 bases outside the gene matches. Germline V CDR1 and CDR2: LNHDA, SQIVND (reference sequence). The CDR3 length is 13 residues. Worth noting for this clone: Its specificity is not known.

Assay: immunoSEQ multiplex PCR; the TCRdb copy retains only in-frame clones and omits some. This table holds 120,000 to 150,000 clones, about 91% found once. Findings and limits, study-wide: Repertoires were obtained solely post-peak T cell response. Only 5 or 6 individuals given AZD1222 were seropositive at baseline.

The sequence was collected from an adult in good health. The rearrangement uses TRBV19 and TRBJ2-5; 10 bases are a match to TRBD2. Here the sequenced sample was peripheral blood, taken on day 0 of AZD1222 vaccination. Here the CDR3 DNA reads TGTGCCAGTAACAGCGGGGGGGCGGAGACCCAGTACTTC. Translating gives CASNSGGAETQYF.